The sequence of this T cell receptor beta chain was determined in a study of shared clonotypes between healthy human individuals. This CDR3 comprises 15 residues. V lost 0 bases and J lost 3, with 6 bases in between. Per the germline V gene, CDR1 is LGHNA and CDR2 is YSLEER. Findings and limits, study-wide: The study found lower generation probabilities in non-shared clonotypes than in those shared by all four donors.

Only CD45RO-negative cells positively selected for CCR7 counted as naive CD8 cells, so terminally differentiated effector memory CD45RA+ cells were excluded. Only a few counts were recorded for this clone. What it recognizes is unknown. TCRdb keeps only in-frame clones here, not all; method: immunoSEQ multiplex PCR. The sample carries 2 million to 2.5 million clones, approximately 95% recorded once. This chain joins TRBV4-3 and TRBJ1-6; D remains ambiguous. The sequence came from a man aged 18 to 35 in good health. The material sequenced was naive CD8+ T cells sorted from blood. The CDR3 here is CASSQETDYNSPLHF. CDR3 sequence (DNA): TGCGCCAGCAGCCAAGAGACGGACTATAATTCACCCCTCCACTTT.